This T cell receptor (beta chain) originates from a study of cytomegalovirus exposure and HLA in healthy donors. Study context: HLA-typed donors were the source of some 85 million unique TCRs, which an early data release held.

The CDR3 covers 14 residues. Germline V gene data show CDR1 as SGHRS and CDR2 as YFSETQ. The ends lost 3 bases at V and 2 bases at J; junction bases unmatched: 4. Primers for the PCR totalled 60 Vbeta and 13 Jbeta. The data were produced by immunoSEQ multiplex PCR, yet TCRdb's version contains in-frame clones alone and is incomplete. The sample includes over 150,000 clones, 79% of them seen just once. Study outcomes and limitations: Presence/absence analyses took donor sequencing depth as roughly uniform. A missense variant in DCLRE1C was later tied to TCR beta V- and J-gene trimming. When the data were analyzed later, several of the most significant clusters appeared to be linked to common viral pathogens.

Regarding this clone: Its antigen is undetermined.

The clonotype was recovered from a girl between 10 and 17 years old in good health and CMV-seropositive. The sample was PBMCs. This sequence joins TRBV5-1 and TRBJ2-5; 7 bases line up with TRBD1. The CDR3 here is CASSWDSQQETQYF. CDR3 nucleotide sequence: TGCGCCAGCAGCTGGGACAGCCAACAAGAGACCCAGTACTTC.